What follows is one TCR beta chain and its context. The target antigen is unknown. This sample is part of a study of PD-L1 blockade in urothelial cancer. Turning to the study itself: Blood analyses occurred 3 weeks (second dose) and 6 weeks post treatment start. Study results and caveats: Tumor-linked clones in blood grew more by 3 weeks in durable-benefit patients.

Sequenced by immunoSEQ multiplex PCR; TCRdb stores in-frame clones only, minus some. This table has fewer than 85,000 clones, 88% appearing once. Time point noted: peripheral blood 6 weeks after treatment start. V was cut by 1 base and J by 1 base, with 10 bases left in between. Germline V lookup: CDR1 LGHNA, CDR2 YSLEER. This CDR3 has 15 amino acids. This chain links TRBV4-3 with TRBJ1-1; D gene uncertain. The source of this sequence is a man aged 55 to 70 with urothelial cancer. The input for sequencing was PBMCs, taken around atezolizumab (anti-PD-L1) treatment. The chain's CDR3 is CASSQGGGRNTEAFF. In DNA form, the CDR3 reads TGCGCCAGCAGCCAAGGGGGAGGTAGGAACACTGAAGCTTTCTTT.